This T cell receptor beta chain was profiled in a study of blood T cell repertoires in COVID-19. Whole-study context: The United States, Italy and Spain supplied acute and convalescent COVID-19 samples. Sample material is recorded as cDNA or gDNA derived from T cells, B-cell-depleted T cells, or PBMCs.

In the source study's methods: Amplification from reference gene primers served as the basis for estimated nucleated cell counts. The method was immunoSEQ multiplex PCR; TCRdb's version includes in-frame clones alone and lacks a portion of them. D and trimming come from the DNA, and the V and J calls and clone size come from that table. The profile shows about 220,000 clones, roughly 84% of them singletons. Germline V gene lookup returns CDR1 SGHVS and CDR2 FNYEAQ. V dropped 5 bases and J dropped 5; count of bases not matched to a gene: 5. This CDR3 contains 13 residues. V and J are TRBV7-6 and TRBJ2-5; TRBD1 agrees at 7 bases. The specimen was peripheral blood. The sequence derives from a man younger than 45 with active or convalescent COVID-19. In DNA form, the CDR3 reads TGTGCCAGCAGCCGCGGACAGGTCGAGACCCAGTACTTC. Residues: CASSRGQVETQYF.